Included here is one T cell receptor beta chain sequence, with context. Its target is unknown. The CDR3 covers 14 residues. The junction had 3 bases not matched to a gene; V was cut back by 4 bases and J by 5 bases. Germline lookup yields CDR1 MDHEN and CDR2 SYDVKM. These data originate in a study of blood T cells in healthy people across ages. Findings of the study overall: No conclusive comparison of naive versus antigen-experienced cells was possible with unsorted PBMCs. CMV infection status of these donors was not known.

A second PCR, run for about 7 to 11 cycles, used a sample-barcoded 5' primer plus a J-beta primer mix. The template-switch adaptor, which had 12 random nucleotides, put a tag on each cDNA molecule. TCRdb ran MiXCR on the 5' RACE reads and lists one entry per CDR3 protein. Among about 760,000 distinct CDR3 sequences, around a quarter were seen once, and the ten largest hold more than 7.5%. This same sample was also part of a study on T cells of mothers and their children. That study adds: Persistent microchimeric T cell clones were not found at ~100 per million sensitivity.

This chain connects TRBV28 to TRBJ1-5, with 9 bases lining up with TRBD1. This TCR derives from a boy under 18 in good health. Sequencing input: blood. The chain's CDR3 is CASSYRGPYQPQHF. The CDR3 DNA reads TGTGCCAGCAGTTACAGGGGGCCCTATCAGCCCCAGCATTTT.